This T cell receptor (beta chain) appears in the sequencing data of a study of blood T cell repertoires in COVID-19. About the study: The samples span acute and convalescent COVID-19 from the United States, Italy and Spain.

Germline CDR1 MNHEY, CDR2 SMNVEV (reference sequence). This CDR3 region has 11 residues. Trimming pared 5 bases from V and 5 bases from J, leaving 6 bases between. Recruits, aged roughly 18 to 100 years, lived in 25 or so US areas. Participants' reported clinical history set cohort assignment. Authors' methods: Reference gene primer amplification yielded estimated nucleated cell counts. Here immunoSEQ multiplex PCR was the method, and the copy in TCRdb shows in-frame clones only, minus some. The D gene and trimming were derived from the DNA, and the V and J assignments and clone size from that table. Of 210,000 or so clones listed, around 80% are singletons.

Sequenced sample: PBMCs or T cells enriched from blood (not recorded which). The rearrangement links TRBV27 to TRBJ1-2; D unclear. The clonotype was recovered from a man younger than 40 with acute COVID-19. CDR3 nucleotide sequence: TGTGCCAGCAGTGGGAGATATGGCTACACCTTC. As protein: CASSGRYGYTF.